These 17 T cell receptor beta chains came from one sample sequenced in a study of neurological immune-mediated disorders. TCRdb fed the 5' RACE reads into MiXCR, producing one record per CDR3 protein. The top ten hold under 6.5% of the sample, which has 25,000 to 35,000 distinct CDR3 sequences, 13% seen once. Time point specified: technical triplicate 2. Material: CD4+ T cells from blood. These receptor sequences come from a female donor with HTLV-1-associated myelopathy (HAM/TSP).

This clonotype was seen ten or more times. The chain uses TRBV5-1 and TRBJ2-2; D call uncertain. Germline CDR1 and CDR2: SGHRS and YFSETQ. V was clipped by 2 bases and J by 1 base, with 12 bases between them. The CDR3 extends over 16 amino acids. CDR3 nucleotides: TGCGCCAGCAGCTTTGCAAGTGGGATGAACACCGGGGAGCTGTTTTTT. It codes for CASSFASGMNTGELFF.

Many counts were recorded for this clonotype. V gene TRBV11-2 combines with J gene TRBJ2-4; no definite D call. Trimming took off 0 bases at V and 8 bases at J, with 5 bases between the two ends. Germline V gives CDR1 SGHAT, CDR2 FQNNGV. The CDR3 has 12 residues. CDR3 loop: CASSLDRDIQYF. The CDR3 DNA reads TGTGCCAGCAGCTTAGATAGGGACATTCAGTACTTC.

This clonotype was counted many times. The chain couples TRBV3-1 to TRBJ1-1; D gene uncertain. Germline V CDR1 and CDR2: LGHDT, YNNKEL (reference sequence). The CDR3 contains 14 residues. The V and J ends lost 0 bases and 3 bases respectively, with 8 bases between them. Written as DNA, the CDR3 is TGTGCCAGCAGCCAAGAGGTCTCTCACACTGAAGCTTTCTTT. It codes for CASSQEVSHTEAFF.

This clonotype was seen ten or more times. The CDR3 DNA sequence: TGTGCCAGCAGTAAACTAGCGGGGGAACCGCCAGATACGCAGTATTTT. This gives the protein CASSKLAGEPPDTQYF. The chain joins TRBV6-6 to TRBJ2-3; TRBD2 agrees at 11 bases. Germline V gene lookup returns CDR1 MNHNY and CDR2 SVGAGI (reference sequence). With V trimmed by 5 bases and J by 4 bases, 8 bases remained unmatched. This CDR3 has 16 residues.

This clonotype was seen many times. The chain uses TRBV6-5 and TRBJ1-5, with D tentatively TRBD1 (5 bases). V lost 5 bases, J lost 5 bases, and 13 bases lay in between. There are 14 residues in the CDR3. CDR1 is MNHEY and CDR2 is SVGAGI in the germline V gene. The CDR3 reads CASSPQGFDQPQHF. The CDR3 nucleotides read TGTGCCAGCAGTCCCCAGGGTTTCGATCAGCCCCAGCATTTT.

This clonotype has ten or more counts. The CDR3 region has the DNA TGTGCCAGCAGTTCGACTTACCGATCCACAGATACGCAGTATTTT. This encodes CASSSTYRSTDTQYF. The V gene is TRBV6-5, the J gene TRBJ2-3; D remains ambiguous. V was clipped by 4 bases and J by 2 bases, with 13 bases between them. Germline values: CDR1 MNHEY, CDR2 SVGAGI. This CDR3 is 15 amino acids long.

Many counts were recorded for this clonotype. The chain links TRBV24-1 to TRBJ1-3; D uncertain. V lost 7 bases and J 0 bases, leaving 6 bases between the germline ends. Germline V gene sequence: CDR1 KGHDR, CDR2 SFDVKD. The CDR3 is 13 amino acids. CDR3 protein: CATRESSGNTIYF. CDR3 DNA sequence: TGTGCCACCAGAGAAAGCTCTGGAAACACCATATATTTT.

This clonotype was observed many times. This rearrangement joins TRBV5-1 to TRBJ2-7, with no clear D. CDR3 length equals 13 residues. V was pared by 5 bases and J by 0 bases, with 9 bases between. CDR1 is SGHRS, CDR2 YFSETQ, per germline. The CDR3 region has the DNA TGCGCCAGCAGATTCCAGAGCTCCTACGAGCAGTACTTC. Protein sequence: CASRFQSSYEQYF.

This clonotype was picked up many times. The rearrangement joins TRBV27 to TRBJ1-1, with D possibly TRBD1 on 5 matching bases. The germline V gene encodes CDR1 MNHEY and CDR2 SMNVEV (reference sequence). The V and J ends lost 6 bases and 0 bases respectively, with 17 bases between them. The CDR3 has 16 residues. This CDR3 is CASSLRGGDMNTEAFF. DNA for the CDR3: TGTGCCAGCAGCCTACGGGGGGGAGACATGAACACTGAAGCTTTCTTT.

Many counts were recorded for this clonotype. The junction departs from the called germline gene at one end, perhaps through a read error. The J gene is TRBJ2-5, the V gene TRBV5-1; TRBD2 is a possible D gene (5 bases). CDR1 SGHRS and CDR2 YFSETQ come from the germline V gene. This CDR3 is 16 amino acids long. The CDR3 region has the DNA TGCGCCAGCAGTTTGGCGCCCCGAGGGTCGCAAGAGACCCAGTACTTC. Residues: CASSLAPRGSQETQYF.

At least ten counts were recorded for this clonotype. This sequence joins TRBV6-6 and TRBJ1-4, with no clear D. V was pared by 2 bases and J by 4 bases, with 14 bases between. The CDR3 runs 16 residues. Germline-derived CDR1 and CDR2 are MNHNY and SVGAGI (reference sequence). CDR3 DNA sequence: TGTGCCAGCAGTTACACCCGACGGCCCTATAATGAAAAACTGTTTTTT. Translated, it gives CASSYTRRPYNEKLFF.

This clonotype was picked up many times. The rearrangement uses TRBV5-1 and TRBJ2-7, with a possible D match to TRBD2 (5 bases). This CDR3 comprises 14 residues. CDR1 and CDR2 from the germline V gene are SGHRS and YFSETQ. Trimming removed 4 bases from V and 5 bases from J, with 16 bases in between. CDR3 region: CASSIEGRINEQYF. The CDR3, as DNA: TGCGCCAGCAGCATCGAGGGCCGCATAAACGAGCAGTACTTC.

In this sample, this clonotype is medium-sized. The V call is TRBV6-5, the J call TRBJ2-1; TRBD2 matches at 8 bases. V lost 6 bases and J lost 1; bases outside the gene matches: 5. The CDR3 covers 15 residues. Germline values: CDR1 MNHEY, CDR2 SVGAGI. This CDR3 reads CASSRGGTSYNEQFF. CDR3 nucleotide sequence: TGTGCCAGCAGCCGGGGGGGGACGTCCTACAATGAGCAGTTCTTC.

This clonotype was counted many times. V is TRBV20-1 and J is TRBJ2-7; TRBD1 is a possible D gene (5 bases). Per the germline V gene, CDR1 is DFQATT and CDR2 is SNEGSKA (reference sequence). The V end was cut by 6 bases, the J end by 6 bases, with 21 bases between. This CDR3 spans 14 amino acids. The CDR3 DNA reads as TGCAGTGCAGCAAGCCCGGGCAGGGATGGCGAGCAGTACTTC. Its translation is CSAASPGRDGEQYF.

This clonotype was counted ten times or more. The chain is built from TRBV28 and TRBJ2-7; D may be TRBD2 (5 bases). The CDR3 sequence is 16 residues long. In germline, CDR1 is MDHEN, CDR2 SYDVKM. V was clipped by 7 bases and J by 0 bases, with 19 bases between them. DNA for the CDR3: TGTGCCAGCACTCGGAGCGGACGGCCGAGCTCCTACGAGCAGTACTTC. Its translation is CASTRSGRPSSYEQYF.

This clonotype showed up just a few times. The rearrangement uses TRBV19 and TRBJ1-1; TRBD1 aligns across 9 bases. V gave up 5 bases and J gave up 3 bases; unmatched junction bases: 4. Germline lookup yields CDR1 LNHDA and CDR2 SQIVND (reference sequence). This CDR3 region has 14 residues. DNA for the CDR3: TGTGCCAGTAGTCGGACAGGGGACTACACTGAAGCTTTCTTT. Protein sequence: CASSRTGDYTEAFF.

This clonotype was recorded at least ten times. CDR3 in DNA: TGCGCCAGCAGTAACGGGCGGGACGGACGACAAGAGACCCAGTACTTC. It yields the protein CASSNGRDGRQETQYF. The chain recombines TRBV5-1 with TRBJ2-5; D is possibly TRBD2 (6 bases). Trimming took 5 bases from V and 2 from J, leaving 19 bases between them. This CDR3 comprises 16 residues. Germline V lookup: CDR1 SGHRS, CDR2 YFSETQ.